Presented here are 18 T cell receptor beta chains from one specimen sequenced in a study of Tregs in tolerant kidney transplant recipients. Mixed chimerism was transient after nonmyeloablative marrow transplants from related graft donors. Sequencing was performed with immunoSEQ multiplex PCR; in TCRdb, only in-frame clones are kept and a portion is missing. In total, the table holds about 15,000 clones. Source: CD4+ T cells from blood (PBMCs), taken 12 months after the transplant. The receptors originated from a human patient who received a combined kidney and bone marrow transplant. The graft donor may have contributed some T cells.

As for this clone: The read ends 3 residues before the CDR3 terminus; that terminus is restored from the germline J gene. V gene TRBV30 combines with J gene TRBJ1-3, with D uncertain. The CDR3 loop spans 12 amino acids. Germline lookup yields CDR1 GTSNPN and CDR2 SVGIG (reference sequence). The V end lost 2 bases, the J end lost 2 bases, and 4 bases lay between the germline ends. CDR3 bases read: TGTGCCTGGAGTCCCACTGGAAACACC. This sequence encodes CAWSPTGNT. The full CDR3 reads CAWSPTGNTIYF.

On this clone: Read coverage stops 3 residues before the CDR3 terminus; the germline J gene supplies the remainder. This rearrangement joins TRBV7-9 to TRBJ1-1; the match to TRBD1 covers 7 bases. The J segment lost 1 base and the V segment lost 3 bases, leaving 2 bases of the junction unmatched. This CDR3 comprises 14 residues. Per germline, CDR1 SEHNR and CDR2 FQNEAQ (reference sequence). The CDR3 here is CASSFRQGNTEAFF. The covered CDR3 bases are TGTGCCAGCAGCTTCCGACAGGGGAACACTGAA.

Worth noting for this clone: The read falls 3 residues short of the CDR3 end, and the missing part is taken from the germline J gene. This rearrangement joins TRBV2 to TRBJ2-3; 7 bases are a match to TRBD2. Germline trimming cut 5 bases from V and 6 bases from J; bases unmatched to any gene: 5. Germline V lookup: CDR1 SNHLY, CDR2 FYNNEI. This CDR3 is built from 13 residues. The sequenced CDR3 bases are TGTGCCAGCAGTTGGGGGGGAGGGGATACG. Translation gives CASSWGGGDT. The CDR3 as a whole reads CASSWGGGDTQYF.

By frequency, this clone registers medium-sized. The missing CDR3 end, 3 residues past where the read stops, is filled in from the germline J gene. The genes are TRBV4-1 and TRBJ2-3, with D unclear. Trimming cost V 0 bases and J 0 bases, with 4 bases left between them. CDR1 and CDR2 (germline): MGHRA, YSYEKL. The CDR3 is 14 residues long. The sequenced part of the CDR3 DNA is TGCGCCAGCAGCCAAGACCGGAGCACAGATACG. This translates into CASSQDRSTDT. The whole CDR3 protein reads CASSQDRSTDTQYF.

CDR3 bases read: TGTGCCAGCAGCTCCACTAGCGGGAGGCCTGAG. Its translation: CASSSTSGRPE. The CDR3, in full, reads CASSSTSGRPEQFF. The chain links TRBV7-2 to TRBJ2-1; 12 bases line up with TRBD2. The read stops 3 residues short of the end of the CDR3; the missing end is completed from the germline J gene. The germline V gene has CDR1 SGHTA and CDR2 FQGNSA. Germline trimming cut 4 bases from V and 9 bases from J; bases unmatched to any gene: 4. The CDR3 sequence is 14 residues long.

To note about this clone: The read gets to within 3 residues of the CDR3 end, and the germline J gene fills in the rest. J is TRBJ2-3 and V is TRBV2; D is perhaps TRBD1 (7 bases). Trimming took 6 bases from V and 1 from J, leaving 11 bases between them. Germline assignment: CDR1 SNHLY and CDR2 FYNNEI. CDR3 length: 14 amino acids. The CDR3 sequence: CASREGAGTDTQYF. The CDR3 DNA, read in part, is TGTGCCAGCAGGGAGGGGGCGGGCACAGATACG.

In the case of this clone: Coverage ceases 3 residues before the CDR3 finishes, and the germline J gene fills in the end. V and J are TRBV11-2 and TRBJ1-5, with 7 positions matching TRBD1. The CDR3 has 15 residues. Looked up from germline, CDR1 is SGHAT and CDR2 is FQNNGV. Unmatched junction bases numbered 5, after V lost 2 bases and J lost 4 bases. The CDR3 sequence is CASSLNSGGNQPQHF. The CDR3 DNA, read in part, is TGTGCCAGCAGCTTAAACTCAGGGGGGAATCAGCCC.

For this clone: The DNA ends 3 residues before the CDR3 does, and the rest of the CDR3 is filled in from the germline J gene. The V call is TRBV11-3, the J call TRBJ2-1, with D possibly TRBD1 on 5 matching bases. V was shortened by 5 bases and J by 7 bases, with 18 bases between the two germline ends. This CDR3 contains 15 residues. CDR1 is SGHNT and CDR2 is YENEEA in the germline V gene. CDR3 loop: CASSLGQMSRNEQFF. The covered CDR3 bases are TGTGCCAGCAGCCTGGGGCAGATGAGTAGGAATGAG.

Concerning this clone itself: With the read ending 3 residues before the CDR3 end, the germline J gene is used to fill in that end. The rearrangement uses TRBV29-1 and TRBJ2-5; the D gene is possibly TRBD1 (6 bases). The germline V gene encodes CDR1 SQVTM and CDR2 ANQGSEA. The CDR3 sequence is 11 residues long. V was pared by 7 bases and J by 2 bases, with 8 bases between. The part of the CDR3 DNA that was read is TGCAGCGGGACAGAGCAAGAGACC. It yields the protein CSGTEQET. The whole CDR3 protein reads CSGTEQETQYF. Full variable domain (remainder filled in from reference TRBV29-1 and TRBJ2-5): SAVISQKPSRDICQRGTSLTIQCQVDSQVTMMFWYRQQPGQSLTLIATANQGSEATYESGFVIDKFPISRPNLTFSTLTVSNMSPEDSSIYLCSGTEQETQYFGPGTRLLVL.

In the case of this clone: Read sequence stops 3 residues before the CDR3 end, and the germline J gene provides the missing end. V gene TRBV6-4 combines with J gene TRBJ2-1; TRBD2 agrees at 13 bases. Germline trimming cut 2 bases from V and 8 bases from J; bases unmatched to any gene: 3. The length of the CDR3 is 15 residues. CDR1 MRHNA and CDR2 SNTAGT come from the germline V gene. The CDR3 DNA, read in part, is TGTGCCAGCAGTGACGGACTAGCGGGGGTCCATGAG. Protein sequence: CASSDGLAGVHE. The whole CDR3 sequence is CASSDGLAGVHEQFF.

As to this clone: The CDR3 end falls 3 residues outside the read, so it is completed with the germline J gene. The V gene is TRBV7-3, the J gene TRBJ2-3; TRBD2 matches at 9 bases. The length of the CDR3 is 16 residues. The germline V gene has CDR1 SGHTA and CDR2 FQGTGA. J gave up 5 bases and V 3 bases, and 9 bases lay outside the gene matches. CDR3 protein: CASSLGAGGSRDTQYF. CDR3 DNA (partial): TGTGCCAGCAGCTTGGGAGCGGGAGGATCCAGAGATACG.

As to this clone: Read coverage stops 3 residues before the CDR3 terminus; the germline J gene supplies the remainder. The chain couples TRBV28 to TRBJ2-7; 7 bases map to TRBD2. Germline CDR1 is MDHEN and CDR2 is SYDVKM. CDR3 size: 13 residues. J gave up 3 bases and V 3 bases, and 2 bases lay outside the gene matches. The CDR3 sequence: CASSLGGSYEQYF. The part of the CDR3 DNA that was read is TGTGCCAGCAGTTTGGGCGGGAGCTACGAG.

As for this clone: The read terminates 3 residues before the CDR3 end, so the remaining end is supplied by the germline J gene. V gene TRBV5-1 combines with J gene TRBJ2-5; the match to TRBD1 covers 7 bases. V lost 4 bases and J lost 0; bases outside the gene matches: 3. CDR1 and CDR2 from the germline V gene are SGHRS and YFSETQ. The CDR3 sequence is 14 residues long. The CDR3 loop is CASSPTGDQETQYF. Partial CDR3 DNA: TGCGCCAGCAGCCCAACAGGGGACCAAGAGACC.

About this clone itself: The CDR3 end is not reached by the read, which stops 3 residues before it; the germline J gene fills it in. V gene TRBV7-9 combines with J gene TRBJ2-1; 11 bases agree with TRBD2. Looked up from germline, CDR1 is SEHNR and CDR2 is FQNEAQ (reference sequence). V lost 4 bases, J lost 9 bases, and 5 bases stayed unmatched. The CDR3 extends over 14 amino acids. Incomplete CDR3 DNA: TGTGCCAGCAGCTCACTAGCGGGAGTTACTGAG. Protein: CASSSLAGVTE. From start to end, the CDR3 is CASSSLAGVTEQFF.

To note about this clone: Read sequence stops 3 residues before the CDR3 end, and the germline J gene provides the missing end. The V call is TRBV10-3, the J call TRBJ2-1; TRBD2 matches at 12 bases. Germline assignment: CDR1 ENHRY and CDR2 SYGVKD. V lost 10 bases, J lost 8 bases, and 6 bases stayed unmatched. The CDR3 runs 13 residues. The part of the CDR3 DNA that was read is TGTGCCAGCGGACTAGCGGGATCCTATGAG. Amino acids: CASGLAGSYE. The entire CDR3 protein is CASGLAGSYEQFF.

Notes on this clone: The read stops 3 residues short of the end of the CDR3; the missing end is completed from the germline J gene. The chain couples TRBV5-1 to TRBJ1-2; 8 bases fit TRBD1. Germline CDR1 and CDR2: SGHRS and YFSETQ. V gave up 2 bases and J gave up 3 bases; unmatched junction bases: 3. The CDR3 has 14 residues. CDR3 sequence: CASSLLTGDYGYTF. The sequenced CDR3 bases are TGCGCCAGCAGCTTACTGACAGGGGACTATGGC.

As for this clone: The read terminates 3 residues before the CDR3 end, so the remaining end is supplied by the germline J gene. The chain links TRBV30 to TRBJ1-1, with 7 bases fitting TRBD1. The CDR3 is 17 residues long. J was trimmed by 4 bases and V by 0 bases; bases with no gene match: 14. The germline V gene encodes CDR1 GTSNPN and CDR2 SVGIG (reference sequence). The CDR3 DNA, read in part, is TGTGCCTGGAGTGTAAGGGGACCGAGGGGGCTTAGCACTGAA. Translating it yields CAWSVRGPRGLSTE. The full CDR3 sequence reads CAWSVRGPRGLSTEAFF.

Comments on this clone: The sequenced fragment ends 3 residues before the CDR3 boundary, so the rest is inferred from the germline J gene. This chain uses TRBV18 with TRBJ2-6, with D unresolved. Germline-derived CDR1 and CDR2 are KGHSH and LQKENI. The CDR3 runs 17 residues. The V end lost 0 bases, the J end lost 1 base, and 10 bases lay between the germline ends. The CDR3 bases that were read are TGTGCCAGCTCACCACCGAACAGCATATCTGGGGCCAACGTC. This encodes CASSPPNSISGANV. The entire CDR3 protein is CASSPPNSISGANVLTF.